One sample yielded the 9 T cell receptor beta chains listed below, sequenced in a study of shared clonotypes between healthy human individuals (dated by TCRdb to the early 2020s). Preparation of the library involved the immunoSEQ multiplex PCR assay. Sourced from immuneACCESS, this table was stored by TCRdb with only in-frame sequences that have V and J called. A share of the clones is absent; for the studies checked, an unresolved V gene accounts for under half, and the remainder has no known explanation. The sample table holds 2 million to 2.5 million clones, of which approximately 94% were seen once. The leading ten clones occupy roughly 0.13% of the sample. Sequencing was performed on naive CD4+ T cells sorted from blood. The cell subset or site label for this specimen denotes: CD45RA+ positively selected. The source of these receptors is a young man in good health.

For the CDR3, the DNA is TGTGCCAGCCGGCGACTAGTGTCTTCAGATACGCAGTATTTT. This sequence encodes CASRRLVSSDTQYF. The gene calls are TRBV2 and TRBJ2-3, with D maybe TRBD2 (6 bases). The ends were cut back, 8 bases at V and 4 bases at J, with 16 bases in the middle. The CDR3 runs 14 residues. Germline CDR1 reads SNHLY; CDR2 reads FYNNEI.

Written as DNA, the CDR3 is TGTGCCAGCAGCTTGCCGAGGTGGGGGTCCCGGGCAGATACGCAGTATTTT. Translating gives CASSLPRWGSRADTQYF. V and J are TRBV7-8 and TRBJ2-3; D could derive from TRBD1 or TRBD2 (5 bases each). Trimming removed 3 bases at V and 4 bases at J, with 20 bases between. The CDR3 totals 17 residues. Germline lookup yields CDR1 SGHVS and CDR2 FQNEAQ.

The chain uses TRBV7-9 and TRBJ1-2; 7 bases align to TRBD1. After removal of 1 base from V and 5 bases from J, the junction contained 7 bases not matched to a gene. The CDR3 covers 15 residues. The germline CDR1 and CDR2 sequences are SEHNR and FQNEAQ (reference sequence). In DNA, the CDR3 is TGTGCCAGCAGCTTAGGGGACAGATTAACTTATGGCTACACCTTC. Its translation is CASSLGDRLTYGYTF.

The CDR3 coding sequence is TGTGCCAGCAGTGAAGCGGGGGGGCGTTCCGGGGAGCTGTTTTTT. Amino acid sequence: CASSEAGGRSGELFF. This rearrangement joins TRBV2 to TRBJ2-2; maybe TRBD2 (7 bases). CDR1 is SNHLY, CDR2 FYNNEI, per germline. The V end lost 0 bases, the J end lost 6 bases, and 11 bases lay between the germline ends. The CDR3 is 15 residues long.

This rearrangement joins TRBV9 to TRBJ1-5; no firm D call. The V gene lost 5 bases and the J gene lost 2 bases, with 11 bases spanning the gap. Germline assignment: CDR1 SGDLS and CDR2 YYNGEE. The CDR3 spans 14 residues. The CDR3: CASSKDSGNQPQHF. The CDR3 nucleotides are TGTGCCAGCAGTAAAGACTCGGGCAATCAGCCCCAGCATTTT.

The chain combines TRBV2 with TRBJ1-5; 8 nucleotides agree with TRBD1. The CDR3 is 16 residues long. The V gene end was trimmed by 4 bases and the J gene end by 0 bases; junction bases not matched to a gene: 5. Germline values: CDR1 SNHLY, CDR2 FYNNEI. CDR3 sequence: CASSAGTGYSNQPQHF. The CDR3 nucleotides are TGTGCCAGCAGTGCCGGGACAGGTTATAGCAATCAGCCCCAGCATTTT.

The genes are TRBV5-4 and TRBJ2-5, with 7 bases matching TRBD1. The V segment lost 5 bases and the J segment 5 bases; nucleotides outside the gene matches: 6. CDR3 size: 13 residues. Germline V CDR1 and CDR2: SGHNT, YYREEE (reference sequence). The CDR3: CASSTPGGETQYF. DNA of the CDR3: TGTGCCAGCAGTACCCCAGGGGGTGAGACCCAGTACTTC.

The J gene is TRBJ1-3, the V gene TRBV5-1, with unresolved D. The CDR3 runs to 15 residues. Germline V gives CDR1 SGHRS, CDR2 YFSETQ. V was pared by 4 bases and J by 0 bases, with 11 bases between. The CDR3 nucleotides are TGCGCCAGCAGCCCCGAGGCAGTCTCTGGAAACACCATATATTTT. It specifies CASSPEAVSGNTIYF.

This clone appeared once. The V call is TRBV4-3, the J call TRBJ1-1, with 7 bases identical to TRBD1. CDR1 LGHNA and CDR2 YSLEER come from the germline V gene. CDR3 length: 13 residues. The V segment lost 5 bases and the J segment 7 bases; nucleotides outside the gene matches: 7. CDR3 bases: TGCGCCAGCAGCGACCTCCAGGGGGATGAAGCTTTCTTT. Translation gives CASSDLQGDEAFF.